A single sample is the source of the 7 T cell receptor beta chains below, sequenced in a study of human T cells and chemical hapten exposure. Via MiXCR, TCRdb re-called the RACE reads, giving one row per CDR3 protein. The profile covers roughly 82,000 distinct CDR3 sequences, with approximately 12% appearing a single time and 3.5% to 4.5% taken by the ten largest. Described time point: patch test 1, 2 weeks after DPC sensitization. Treatment denoted: therapeutic diphenylcyclopropenone sensitization with weekly scalp DPC. The sequences come from whole blood, collected in connection with sensitization to the hapten diphenylcyclopropenone (DPC). The receptors stem from a woman aged 60-75 years with alopecia areata. Some clones in this sample may be carry-over from other donors' samples.

V gene TRBV5-1 combines with J gene TRBJ2-5, with TRBD2 matching 14 bases. There are 16 residues in the CDR3. The J segment lost 2 bases and the V segment lost 3 bases, leaving 3 bases of the junction unmatched. CDR1 is SGHRS and CDR2 is YFSETQ in the germline V gene. This CDR3 is CASSSGLAGVQETQYF. The DNA of the CDR3 is TGCGCCAGCAGCTCGGGACTAGCGGGGGTACAAGAGACCCAGTACTTC.

This clonotype was picked up a small number of times. The CDR3 reads CASSRTGTFSSYEQYF. The CDR3 bases are TGTGCCAGCAGTCGGACCGGGACTTTCAGCTCCTACGAGCAGTACTTC. The chain uses TRBV12-3 or TRBV12-4 and TRBJ2-7; tentative D call: TRBD2 (6 bases). V lost 5 bases and J 0 bases, leaving 17 bases between the germline ends. The CDR3 has 16 residues.

The V call is TRBV4-1, the J call TRBJ2-5; D is uncertain. The CDR3 runs to 16 residues. Trimming took off 4 bases at V and 1 base at J, with 16 bases between the two ends. The germline V gene has CDR1 MGHRA and CDR2 YSYEKL. The CDR3 bases are TGCGCCAGCAGCCCCGGTGGGATGACGGGCCAAGAGACCCAGTACTTC. This gives the protein CASSPGGMTGQETQYF.

This chain links TRBV5-5 with TRBJ1-5; 7 positions agree with TRBD1. With 2 bases clipped from V and 9 bases from J, the junction kept 17 bases outside the gene matches. This CDR3 has 17 residues. CDR1 and CDR2 (germline): SGHKS, YYEKEE (reference sequence). The CDR3 reads CASSFAYGQEMFMPQHF. As DNA, the CDR3 is TGTGCCAGCAGCTTCGCCTACGGACAGGAGATGTTTATGCCCCAGCATTTT. Full variable domain (missing parts from reference TRBV5-5 and TRBJ1-5): DAGVTQSPTHLIKTRGQQVTLRCSPISGHKSVSWYQQVLGQGPQFIFQYYEKEERGRGNFPDRFSARQFPNYSSELNVNALLLGDSALYLCASSFAYGQEMFMPQHFGDGTRLSIL.

This chain uses TRBV30 with TRBJ2-1; D uncertain. Germline CDR1 is GTSNPN and CDR2 is SVGIG (reference sequence). The CDR3 runs to 12 residues. The ends were cut back, 5 bases at V and 3 bases at J, with 8 bases in the middle. CDR3 sequence (DNA): TGTGCCTGGGAGCAAGGCTACAATGAGCAGTTCTTC. Translating it yields CAWEQGYNEQFF.

This clonotype was counted ten times or more. This chain uses TRBV20-1 with TRBJ2-1, with 11 bases identical to TRBD2. This CDR3 spans 14 amino acids. V shed 0 bases and J 9 bases; nucleotides not matched to a gene: 4. Per germline, CDR1 DFQATT and CDR2 SNEGSKA (reference sequence). The CDR3 spells CSARDSGGAFEQFF. The CDR3 bases are TGCAGTGCTAGAGATAGCGGGGGGGCTTTTGAGCAGTTCTTC.

This chain links TRBV5-1 with TRBJ2-7; TRBD2 aligns across 10 bases. Germline V gene sequence: CDR1 SGHRS, CDR2 YFSETQ. CDR3 size: 15 residues. V dropped 3 bases and J dropped 2; count of bases not matched to a gene: 5. The CDR3 loop is CASSWNSGGPYEQYF. Here the CDR3 DNA reads TGCGCCAGCAGCTGGAATAGCGGGGGGCCCTACGAGCAGTACTTC.